Listed here are 8 T cell receptor beta chains from one sample, sequenced in a study of chemoradiotherapy in HPV16-positive cancers. The assay was immunoSEQ multiplex PCR, and TCRdb's table has in-frame clones only and misses some. The table records fewer than 1,500 clones, more than 70% of them present only once. The sample consisted of tumor tissue, taken from a patient who underwent chemoradiotherapy. The origin of the receptors is a human donor with HPV-associated anogenital cancer.

This rearrangement joins TRBV6-6 to TRBJ2-7; no clear D gene. Per germline, CDR1 MNHNY and CDR2 SVGAGI (reference sequence). This CDR3 contains 13 residues. Trimming removed 6 bases from V and 0 bases from J, with 9 bases in between. DNA of the CDR3: TGTGCCAGCAGCGCAGTTCCCTCCTACGAGCAGTACTTC. Translation gives CASSAVPSYEQYF.

CDR3 DNA sequence: TGTGCCAGCAGCAGGGGACAGGGGGTCACTGAAGCTTTCTTT. Encoded protein: CASSRGQGVTEAFF. This rearrangement joins TRBV7-2 to TRBJ1-1, with 11 bases that match TRBD1. Germline lookup yields CDR1 SGHTA and CDR2 FQGNSA. With 5 bases clipped from V and 4 bases from J, the junction kept 3 bases outside the gene matches. This CDR3 is 14 amino acids long.

The V call is TRBV6-5, the J call TRBJ2-1, with D maybe TRBD2 (6 bases). The CDR3 sequence is 12 residues long. Between the trimmed V and J ends, which lost 11 bases and 4 bases, there was a span of 12 bases. Germline values: CDR1 MNHEY, CDR2 SVGAGI. The DNA of the CDR3 is TGTGCCCGCCTCGCGGGGTACAATGAGCAGTTCTTC. This translates into CARLAGYNEQFF.

The chain links TRBV6-6 to TRBJ1-2; 8 bases line up with TRBD1. V was pared by 0 bases and J by 8 bases, with 8 bases of the junction left unmatched. The germline CDR1 and CDR2 sequences are MNHNY and SVGAGI (reference sequence). The CDR3 has 15 amino acids. CDR3 sequence reads: CASSYSSQGARGYTF. DNA of the CDR3: TGTGCCAGCAGTTACTCGAGCCAGGGGGCGCGAGGCTACACCTTC.

The rearrangement joins TRBV6-5 to TRBJ1-1, with D possibly matching TRBD1 (5 bases). The V end lost 2 bases, the J end lost 0 bases, and 13 bases lay between the germline ends. CDR3 length: 16 residues. Looked up from germline, CDR1 is MNHEY and CDR2 is SVGAGI. Here the CDR3 reads CASSYRRRGMNTEAFF. The CDR3 DNA is TGTGCCAGCAGTTACCGACGGAGGGGCATGAACACTGAAGCTTTCTTT.

V is TRBV19 and J is TRBJ2-7; TRBD2 agrees at 12 bases. CDR3 length: 18 amino acids. The V gene's germline CDR1 is LNHDA and CDR2 SQIVND (reference sequence). Unmatched junction bases numbered 14, after V lost 4 bases and J lost 4 bases. The CDR3 DNA follows: TGTGCCAGTAGTACCACCCGCCCGACTAGCGGGAGCGGGTACGAGCAGTACTTC. Protein: CASSTTRPTSGSGYEQYF.

The genes are TRBV13 and TRBJ2-5; D possibly corresponds to TRBD2 (5 bases). Trimming shortened V by 3 bases and J by 0 bases, and 5 bases separated the two germline ends. Germline CDR1 is PRHDT and CDR2 is FYEKMQ (reference sequence). The CDR3 has 13 amino acids. Here the CDR3 reads CASSFGDQETQYF. CDR3 sequence (DNA): TGTGCCAGCAGCTTCGGGGACCAAGAGACCCAGTACTTC. The full variable domain, its missing parts supplied by reference TRBV13 and TRBJ2-5, is AAGVIQSPRHLIKEKRETATLKCYPIPRHDTVYWYQQGPGQDPQFLISFYEKMQSDKGSIPDRFSAQQFSDYHSELNMSSLELGDSALYFCASSFGDQETQYFGPGTRLLVL.

The rearrangement links TRBV6-4 to TRBJ2-2; D possibly corresponds to TRBD2 (6 bases). The CDR3 totals 14 residues. The V gene lost 2 bases and the J gene lost 3 bases, with 7 bases spanning the gap. The germline V gene encodes CDR1 MRHNA and CDR2 SNTAGT. CDR3 sequence: CASSDGEDTGELFF. CDR3 DNA sequence: TGTGCCAGCAGTGACGGGGAGGACACCGGGGAGCTGTTTTTT.